This T cell receptor (beta chain) stems from a study of Ad26.COV2.S vaccination and SARS-CoV-2 variants. As for the study in general: In the study, Ad26.COV2.S was injected intramuscularly once, or twice 56 days apart.

Sample treatment: roughly 19 received Ad26.COV2.S at low or high dose, single or two shots; 5 received placebo; per-sample allocation not given. Sampling was performed 63 days after the first vaccine or placebo injection. Ad26 vector vaccine expressed Wuhan-strain SARS-CoV-2 spike. CDR3 length: 14 residues. Germline V CDR1 and CDR2: KGHSH, LQKENI. V lost 2 bases to trimming and J lost 4 bases; unmatched junction nucleotides: 5. Libraries were prepared by immunoSEQ multiplex PCR; TCRdb keeps only in-frame clonotypes and omits some of them. The repertoire holds more than 300,000 clones, with 75% to 90% as singletons.

This TCR was recovered from a person aged 18-60 years who received the Ad26.COV2.S COVID-19 vaccine or a placebo. Specimen: peripheral blood, collected in a trial of Ad26.COV2.S vaccine versus placebo. The rearrangement links TRBV18 to TRBJ2-7, with 7 bases lining up with TRBD2. Here the CDR3 DNA reads TGTGCCAGCTCACCAGAAGCGGGATTATACGAGCAGTACTTC. Translated: CASSPEAGLYEQYF.